This T cell receptor beta chain was recovered during a study of CD8+ T cells in alopecia areata. In the case of this clone: Its target is not known. Other DNA sequences from this sample encode an identical CDR3 as well.

Germline CDR1 SQVTM, CDR2 ANQGSEA. This CDR3 has 12 residues. The V and J ends lost 7 bases and 1 base, in that order; junction bases with no gene match: 2. RNA extraction was followed by reverse transcription into cDNA, which acted as the sequencing template. TCRdb's copy holds only in-frame clones and misses some; the assay was immunoSEQ multiplex PCR. The table shows 150,000 to 200,000 clones, with around 60% occurring only once. As to treatment: oral pan-JAK inhibitor, 5-10 mg twice daily. It was from alopecia areata patients that lesional scalp punch biopsies and peripheral blood were collected. Study results and limitations: Compared with normal scalp, lesional scalp had higher clonality and more expanded CD8+ clones.

The chain carries TRBV29-1 and TRBJ1-1; 8 bases agree with TRBD1. The material was CD4+ T cells sorted from blood, obtained at week 49, from a patient treated with tofacitinib. This sequence was found in a human donor with alopecia areata. The CDR3, as DNA: TGCAGCGGACAGGGGCGGAACACTGAAGCTTTCTTT. This encodes CSGQGRNTEAFF. Together with reference TRBV29-1 and TRBJ1-1, the CDR3 gives the full variable domain: SAVISQKPSRDICQRGTSLTIQCQVDSQVTMMFWYRQQPGQSLTLIATANQGSEATYESGFVIDKFPISRPNLTFSTLTVSNMSPEDSSIYLCSGQGRNTEAFFGQGTRLTVV.